This T cell receptor beta chain was profiled in a study of blood T cells in healthy people across ages. CDR1 and CDR2 (germline): DFQATT, SNEGSKA (reference sequence). After removal of 0 bases from V and 3 bases from J, the junction contained 10 bases not matched to a gene. The CDR3 totals 17 residues. Primed by a sample-barcoded 5' primer and a J-beta primer mix, a second PCR proceeded for roughly 7 to 12 cycles. TCRdb used MiXCR to reprocess the 5' RACE reads, holding one entry per CDR3 protein. Of about 1.6 million distinct CDR3 sequences listed, roughly 30% are singletons. The sample was blood. The receptor comes from a woman aged 25 to 45 in good health. The gene calls are TRBV20-1 and TRBJ2-3; TRBD2 agrees at 9 bases. CDR3 amino acids: CSARDPIAGVGTDTQYF. The CDR3 DNA follows: TGCAGTGCTAGAGACCCTATAGCGGGGGTAGGGACAGATACGCAGTATTTT.